This TCR beta chain was profiled in a study of shared clonotypes between healthy human individuals. The wider study: Researchers assigned three CD4 naive, three CD4 memory, two CD8 naive and one CD8 memory plate to each donor. Study results and limitations: Naive CD4 clonotypes were shared across several donors at about 5.3%. Clonotype sharing levels among donors were expected to vary with sequencing depth.

Germline CDR1 reads MDHEN; CDR2 reads SYDVKM. The CDR3 consists of 14 residues. V shed 6 bases, J shed 5 bases, and the junction held 10 bases outside the gene matches. On this clone: Its antigen is unidentified.

CD8 cells classed as naive were CD45RO-negative and positively selected for CCR7, excluding terminally differentiated effector memory CD45RA+ cells. Only Caucasian adults living in Nashville, Tennessee made up the donor group. Method: immunoSEQ multiplex PCR; TCRdb's copy keeps in-frame clones and lacks some. The data contain about 2,200,000 clones, roughly 91% of them singletons. The sequence was collected from a man between 18 and 35 years old in good health. Some clones in this sample may be carry-over from other donors' samples. This rearrangement joins TRBV28 to TRBJ2-7; 7 bases agree with TRBD1. The sample taken for sequencing was naive CD8+ T cells from PBMCs. The CDR3 sequence: CASSLTGSVNEQYF. CDR3 coding DNA: TGTGCCAGCAGCCTGACAGGGAGTGTGAACGAGCAGTACTTC.